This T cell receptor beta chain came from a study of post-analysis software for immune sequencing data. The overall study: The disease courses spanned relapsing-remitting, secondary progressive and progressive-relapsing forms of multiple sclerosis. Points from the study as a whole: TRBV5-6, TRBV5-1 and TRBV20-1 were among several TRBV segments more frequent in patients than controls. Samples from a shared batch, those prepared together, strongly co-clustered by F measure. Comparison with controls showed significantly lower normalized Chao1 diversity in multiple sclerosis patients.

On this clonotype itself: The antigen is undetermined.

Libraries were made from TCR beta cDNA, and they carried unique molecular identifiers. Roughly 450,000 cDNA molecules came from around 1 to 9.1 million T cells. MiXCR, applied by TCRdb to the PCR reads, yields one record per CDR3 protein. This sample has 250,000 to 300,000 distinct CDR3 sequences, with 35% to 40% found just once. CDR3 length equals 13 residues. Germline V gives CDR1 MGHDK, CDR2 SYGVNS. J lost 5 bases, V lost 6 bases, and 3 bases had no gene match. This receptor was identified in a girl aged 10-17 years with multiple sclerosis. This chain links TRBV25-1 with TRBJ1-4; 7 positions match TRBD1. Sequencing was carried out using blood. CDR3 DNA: TGTGCCAGCAGAGACAGGGTGAATGAAAAACTGTTTTTT. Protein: CASRDRVNEKLFF.